Listed below are T cell receptor beta chains from one sample, sequenced in a study of blood T cell repertoires in COVID-19. The table came from immunoSEQ multiplex PCR; TCRdb's copy has only in-frame clones and leaves some out. The table shows over 30,000 clones, with around 86% occurring only once. What was sequenced was peripheral blood. Receptors were obtained from a man at least 80 years old with active COVID-19. Each CDR3 is given with its conserved first and last residue. A D gene is named only where the DNA matches it firmly. For some rows the clone size is stated as once, few or many, or as a class when expanded; others skip it.

clone size	V gene	J gene	D gene	CDR3 protein	CDR3 DNA
-	TRBV27	TRBJ2-7	TRBD2	CASSSPRASGTYEQYF	TGTGCCAGCAGTTCCCCCCGGGCTAGCGGGACCTACGAGCAGTACTTC
-	TRBV21-1	TRBJ2-7	-	CASSNGTSGSLEQYF	TGTGCCAGCAGCAATGGGACTAGCGGGAGTCTCGAGCAGTACTTC
-	TRBV7-9	TRBJ1-6	-	CASSLTIPSPLHF	TGTGCCAGCAGCTTAACAATTCCTTCACCCCTCCACTTT
-	TRBV6-5	TRBJ2-7	-	CASSYSSQGSYEQYF	TGTGCCAGCAGTTACTCAAGCCAGGGTTCGTACGAGCAGTACTTC
-	TRBV6-6	TRBJ1-1	TRBD1	CASRTGGGTEAFF	TGTGCCAGCAGAACAGGGGGAGGGACTGAAGCTTTCTTT
-	TRBV6-2/TRBV6-3	TRBJ1-5	-	CASSYYGGAGNQPQHF	TGTGCCAGCAGTTACTATGGGGGCGCGGGCAATCAGCCCCAGCATTTT
once	TRBV28	TRBJ1-1	-	CASRYRSGGTEAFF	TGTGCCAGCAGATATAGATCCGGGGGCACTGAAGCTTTCTTT
few	TRBV21-1	TRBJ1-2	-	CASSGRDRGSYGYTF	TGTGCCAGCAGCGGGCGGGACAGGGGAAGCTATGGCTACACCTTC
-	TRBV4-3	TRBJ2-1	-	CASSRAGSSYNEQFF	TGCGCCAGCAGCCGCGCGGGGAGCTCCTACAATGAGCAGTTCTTC
-	TRBV28	TRBJ2-5	TRBD2	CASSSGTETQYF	TGTGCCAGCAGTAGCGGGACTGAGACCCAGTACTTC
-	TRBV5-5	TRBJ2-7	TRBD1	CASSFGTVLYEQYF	TGTGCCAGCAGCTTCGGGACAGTTCTCTACGAGCAGTACTTC
-	TRBV6-5	TRBJ2-7	-	CASTSRREGPLEQYF	TGTGCCAGCACCTCACGGCGGGAAGGGCCCCTCGAGCAGTACTTC